Here is one TCR beta chain with its context. Antigen: not known. This record comes from a study of T cell repertoires in cytomegalovirus infection. On the study more broadly: HLA-C-restricted CMV epitopes, recently identified, and well-studied HLA-B-restricted ones were used by the study. Matching HLA type and CMV infection were both indicated by public TCR beta signatures.

V lost 1 base to trimming and J lost 5 bases, with 6 bases between them. The CDR3 is made up of 13 amino acids. The germline CDR1 and CDR2 sequences are KGHSH and LQKENI. TCRdb analysed the reads with MiXCR anew, one entry per CDR3 protein. The data contain approximately 470,000 distinct CDR3 sequences, about 42% of them singletons. Study conclusions and caveats: Frequencies of public TCR beta families were cumulated, and this identified carriers of CMV plus the relevant HLA. Predominance within the ex vivo response was attributable to HLA-C-restricted CMV-specific TCR beta clonotypes.

This chain joins TRBV18 and TRBJ1-5, with D unclear. The sequencing here drew on cultured PBMCs, taken from culture after CMV antigen stimulation. This receptor was obtained from a human donor in good health (CMV status not recorded). Some clones in this sample may be carry-over from other donors' samples. CDR3 nucleotides: TGTGCCAGCTCACCACGGACCGATCAGCCCCAGCATTTT. Residues: CASSPRTDQPQHF.